A single sample is the source of the 32 T cell receptor beta chains below, sequenced in a study of blood T cell repertoires in COVID-19. Some clones are missing from TCRdb's copy, which holds only in-frame ones; the method was immunoSEQ multiplex PCR. The sample consists of approximately 450,000 clones, roughly 91% of them appearing once. Input material: peripheral blood. These receptors all come from a woman aged 25 to 39 with acute or convalescent COVID-19.

This chain links TRBV11-2 with TRBJ2-7; TRBD2 matches 12 bases. Germline CDR1 SGHAT, CDR2 FQNNGV. V shed 5 bases, J shed 6 bases, and the junction held 11 bases outside the gene matches. The CDR3 totals 16 residues. For the CDR3, the DNA is TGTGCCAGCAGCATCCACCGGACTAGCGGGGCAACCGAGCAGTACTTC. This gives the protein CASSIHRTSGATEQYF.

Turning to this clone: Other DNA sequences in this sample translate to the same CDR3. This rearrangement joins TRBV6-5 to TRBJ2-7; D may be TRBD1 (6 bases). Between the trimmed V and J ends, which lost 2 bases and 3 bases, there was a span of 8 bases. The germline CDR1 and CDR2 sequences are MNHEY and SVGAGI. The CDR3 is made up of 13 amino acids. The CDR3 sequence is CASSYRGSYEQYF. The CDR3 nucleotides read TGTGCCAGCAGTTACAGGGGGAGCTACGAGCAGTACTTC.

The V and J genes are TRBV20-1 and TRBJ1-2, with 10 bases that match TRBD1. The germline V gene has CDR1 DFQATT and CDR2 SNEGSKA (reference sequence). The CDR3 length is 11 residues. Here the CDR3 DNA reads TGCAGGGGACAGGGGAACTATGGCTACACCTTC. Translated: CRGQGNYGYTF.

The chain recombines TRBV6-5 with TRBJ1-2; TRBD1 aligns across 7 bases. V lost 0 bases, J lost 13 bases, and 8 bases stayed unmatched. CDR1 is MNHEY, CDR2 SVGAGI, per germline. This CDR3 has 13 amino acids. CDR3 amino acids: CASSYSGGSPLTF. The CDR3 DNA is TGTGCCAGCAGTTACTCAGGGGGCTCCCCTCTCACCTTC.

The chain recombines TRBV11-1 with TRBJ1-1; D is unresolved. The ends were cut back, 5 bases at V and 1 base at J, with 14 bases in the middle. CDR1 and CDR2 (germline): SGHAT, FQDESV (reference sequence). The CDR3 loop spans 15 amino acids. CDR3 in amino acids: CASSPAALKNTEAFF. For the CDR3, the DNA is TGTGCCAGCAGCCCGGCGGCCCTTAAGAACACTGAAGCTTTCTTT. Based on the CDR3 plus reference TRBV11-1 and TRBJ1-1, the full variable domain is EAEVAQSPRYKITEKSQAVAFWCDPISGHATLYWYRQILGQGPELLVQFQDESVVDDSQLPKDRFSAERLKGVDSTLKIQPAELGDSAMYLCASSPAALKNTEAFFGQGTRLTVV.

The genes are TRBV6-1 and TRBJ1-2; D gene uncertain. The CDR3 covers 15 residues. Germline V gene lookup returns CDR1 MNHNS and CDR2 SASEGT. V lost 1 base to trimming and J lost 5 bases, with 14 bases between them. The chain's CDR3 is CASSEGERSGYGYTF. Here the CDR3 DNA reads TGTGCCAGCAGTGAAGGGGAGCGGTCTGGATATGGCTACACCTTC.

The gene calls are TRBV27 and TRBJ1-2; 7 positions agree with TRBD1. CDR3 size: 15 residues. The germline gives CDR1 MNHEY, CDR2 SMNVEV (reference sequence). V shed 5 bases, J shed 3 bases, and the junction held 9 bases outside the gene matches. CDR3 loop: CASSRGTAHYYGYTF. The CDR3 DNA follows: TGTGCCAGCAGTCGAGGGACAGCCCACTACTATGGCTACACCTTC.

The chain carries TRBV11-1 and TRBJ1-1; no clear D. The germline V gene has CDR1 SGHAT and CDR2 FQDESV (reference sequence). Deletions cut 2 bases from V and 8 bases from J, with 12 bases between. The CDR3 is 13 residues long. The CDR3 spells CASSLNNKNEAFF. The CDR3 DNA reads TGTGCCAGCAGCTTAAATAACAAAAACGAAGCTTTCTTT.

The rearrangement links TRBV12-3 or TRBV12-4 to TRBJ2-1, with D tentatively TRBD1 (5 bases). The CDR3 is made up of 13 amino acids. Trimming removed 4 bases from V and 9 bases from J, with 13 bases in between. CDR3: CASSYTGFGEQFF. The CDR3 DNA reads TGTGCCAGCAGTTATACAGGATTTGGTGAGCAGTTCTTC.

The chain recombines TRBV28 with TRBJ1-5, with D perhaps TRBD1 (5 bases). The CDR3 spans 17 residues. V was clipped by 5 bases and J by 0 bases, with 17 bases between them. CDR1 MDHEN and CDR2 SYDVKM come from the germline V gene. Written as DNA, the CDR3 is TGTGCCAGCAGTGGAGGGACGGGCAGCTATAGCAATCAGCCCCAGCATTTT. Encoded protein: CASSGGTGSYSNQPQHF.

Comment on this clone: Other DNA variants within this sample encode the same CDR3. The rearrangement joins TRBV27 to TRBJ1-2, with D unresolved. V gave up 2 bases and J gave up 1 base, with 5 bases separating them. CDR3 length equals 13 residues. Per the germline V gene, CDR1 is MNHEY and CDR2 is SMNVEV (reference sequence). DNA of the CDR3: TGTGCCAGCAGTTTAAGAGTTAACTATGGCTACACCTTC. Translating gives CASSLRVNYGYTF.

The genes are TRBV6-1 and TRBJ2-1; TRBD2 matches at 10 bases. The CDR3 has 17 amino acids. V lost 2 bases to trimming and J lost 8 bases; unmatched junction nucleotides: 12. The germline CDR1 and CDR2 sequences are MNHNS and SASEGT. The CDR3 nucleotides read TGTGCCAGCAGTGAATTTCAAGCGGGGGGGAACTGGTATGAGCAGTTCTTC. It yields the protein CASSEFQAGGNWYEQFF.

This chain joins TRBV5-1 and TRBJ2-7; D is unclear. CDR1 and CDR2 (germline): SGHRS, YFSETQ. Trimming removed 0 bases at V and 2 bases at J, with 15 bases between. The CDR3 sequence is 16 residues long. The CDR3: CASSLALGSQAYEQYF. DNA for the CDR3: TGCGCCAGCAGCTTGGCTCTGGGCTCGCAAGCCTACGAGCAGTACTTC.

The CDR3 loop reads CASSVGAGNQPQHF. As DNA, the CDR3 is TGTGCCAGCAGCGTAGGAGCGGGCAATCAGCCCCAGCATTTT. This sequence joins TRBV9 and TRBJ1-5; no clear D. Germline V lookup: CDR1 SGDLS, CDR2 YYNGEE. This CDR3 region has 14 residues. The V gene lost 0 bases and the J gene lost 2 bases, with 6 bases spanning the gap.

In this sample, this clone turned up once. The J gene is TRBJ2-3, the V gene TRBV7-9; 9 positions agree with TRBD1. The junction had 4 bases not matched to a gene; V was cut back by 8 bases and J by 4 bases. The CDR3 runs to 13 residues. Germline CDR1 reads SEHNR; CDR2 reads FQNEAQ (reference sequence). The CDR3, as DNA: TGTGCCAGCGCCACAGGGGGCCCAGATACGCAGTATTTT. Translating gives CASATGGPDTQYF. Full variable domain (rest looked up from reference TRBV7-9 and TRBJ2-3): DTGVSQNPRHKITKRGQNVTFRCDPISEHNRLYWYRQTLGQGPEFLTYFQNEAQLEKSRLLSDRFSAERPKGSFSTLEIQRTEQGDSAMYLCASATGGPDTQYFGPGTRLTVL.

The chain is built from TRBV21-1 and TRBJ2-5; the DNA was not compared with TRBD2, the D call given in the table. TRBV21-1 is assigned pseudogene status. The CDR3 totals 17 residues. The chain's CDR3 is CASSKRVKGLGAETQYF. In DNA, the CDR3 is TGTGCCAGCAGCAAAAGGGTAAAGGGACTAGGTGCAGAGACCCAGTACTTC.

The J gene is TRBJ2-5, the V gene TRBV6-6; TRBD2 matches 13 bases. J was trimmed by 2 bases and V by 5 bases; bases with no gene match: 8. Germline CDR1 reads MNHNY; CDR2 reads SVGAGI (reference sequence). This CDR3 has 17 amino acids. The CDR3 loop reads CASSQHQLAGGQETQYF. In DNA form, the CDR3 reads TGTGCCAGCAGTCAACACCAACTAGCGGGGGGGCAAGAGACCCAGTACTTC.

The chain links TRBV5-1 to TRBJ2-2; 8 bases match TRBD2. V was clipped by 4 bases and J by 0 bases; unmatched bases: 2. The CDR3 extends over 15 amino acids. Germline V gives CDR1 SGHRS, CDR2 YFSETQ. The CDR3 spells CASSSGGTNTGELFF. CDR3 nucleotides: TGCGCCAGCAGCAGCGGGGGAACGAACACCGGGGAGCTGTTTTTT.

V is TRBV5-4 and J is TRBJ2-5; 8 bases agree with TRBD2. This CDR3 contains 15 residues. Germline V gives CDR1 SGHNT, CDR2 YYREEE (reference sequence). J gave up 5 bases and V 0 bases, and 6 bases lay outside the gene matches. The CDR3 sequence is CASSLAVAGRETQYF. DNA for the CDR3: TGTGCCAGCAGCTTGGCGGTAGCGGGGAGGGAGACCCAGTACTTC.

The chain is built from TRBV9 and TRBJ2-2; D is perhaps TRBD2 (5 bases). Trimming took off 3 bases at V and 1 base at J, with 10 bases between the two ends. This CDR3 contains 15 residues. Germline V gives CDR1 SGDLS, CDR2 YYNGEE. The CDR3 sequence: CASSGADRNTGELFF. The CDR3 nucleotides are TGTGCCAGCAGCGGAGCGGACCGGAACACCGGGGAGCTGTTTTTT.

J is TRBJ1-5 and V is TRBV12-3 or TRBV12-4; D possibly corresponds to TRBD1 (5 bases). CDR3 length: 13 residues. The CDR3 region has the DNA TGTGCTTCGAAAAGGGGAAGCAATCAGCCCCAGCATTTT. Residues: CASKRGSNQPQHF.

This clone came up once. This chain connects TRBV19 to TRBJ2-7, with 9 bases fitting TRBD1. Germline trimming cut 7 bases from V and 6 bases from J; bases unmatched to any gene: 10. Germline V CDR1 and CDR2: LNHDA, SQIVND (reference sequence). The CDR3 is made up of 14 amino acids. The CDR3 spells CASTKTATGGEQYF. CDR3 bases: TGTGCCAGTACCAAAACCGCGACAGGGGGCGAGCAGTACTTC.

The chain joins TRBV18 to TRBJ2-7; weak D call: TRBD1 (7 bases). V was pared by 5 bases and J by 7 bases, with 21 bases between. The CDR3 runs to 15 residues. Germline V gene lookup returns CDR1 KGHSH and CDR2 LQKENI. CDR3 in DNA: TGTGCCAGCTCATCATATGAGGCAGGGGGGAATGAGCAGTACTTC. As protein: CASSSYEAGGNEQYF.

The chain uses TRBV30 and TRBJ1-5; D is unresolved. The length of the CDR3 is 13 residues. Germline values: CDR1 GTSNPN, CDR2 SVGIG (reference sequence). Trimming stripped 0 bases from V and 5 bases from J, with 8 bases between. DNA of the CDR3: TGTGCCTGGAGTGTACAGATTGATCAGCCCCAGCATTTT. As protein: CAWSVQIDQPQHF.

The chain employs TRBV5-4 and TRBJ2-1; 10 bases align to TRBD2. Germline CDR1 reads SGHNT; CDR2 reads YYREEE (reference sequence). Unmatched junction bases numbered 2, after V lost 2 bases and J lost 0 bases. This CDR3 has 16 residues. The CDR3 region has the DNA TGTGCCAGCAGCTTTAGGACTAGCGGCTCCTACAATGAGCAGTTCTTC. It encodes CASSFRTSGSYNEQFF. Full variable domain (outside the CDR3, taken from reference TRBV5-4 and TRBJ2-1): ETGVTQSPTHLIKTRGQQVTLRCSSQSGHNTVSWYQQALGQGPQFIFQYYREEENGRGNFPPRFSGLQFPNYSSELNVNALELDDSALYLCASSFRTSGSYNEQFFGPGTRLTVL.

The V and J genes are TRBV30 and TRBJ2-3, with 14 bases that match TRBD2. This CDR3 is 15 amino acids long. CDR1 GTSNPN and CDR2 SVGIG come from the germline V gene (reference sequence). Trimming took 1 base from V and 3 from J; bases not matched to a gene: 0. CDR3 DNA sequence: TGTGCCTGGAGTGGGACTAGCGGGGGGACAGATACGCAGTATTTT. This sequence encodes CAWSGTSGGTDTQYF.

The gene calls are TRBV5-6 and TRBJ1-1, with unresolved D. The germline gives CDR1 SGHDT, CDR2 YYEEEE. The V end lost 0 bases, the J end lost 1 base, and 10 bases lay between the germline ends. The CDR3 has 15 residues. CDR3 sequence (DNA): TGTGCCAGCAGCTTGGTTTACCGGGAGAACACTGAAGCTTTCTTT. Protein product: CASSLVYRENTEAFF.

The rearrangement joins TRBV5-4 to TRBJ2-7, with 16 bases lining up with TRBD2. With 4 bases clipped from V and 6 bases from J, the junction kept 7 bases outside the gene matches. The length of the CDR3 is 16 residues. Per germline, CDR1 SGHNT and CDR2 YYREEE (reference sequence). CDR3 in amino acids: CASSTGTSGGAVEQYF. CDR3 DNA: TGTGCCAGCAGCACCGGGACTAGCGGGGGGGCCGTCGAGCAGTACTTC.

This rearrangement joins TRBV5-5 to TRBJ1-1, with 7 bases lining up with TRBD1. Trimming removed 3 bases from V and 6 bases from J; junction bases left unmatched: 5. From germline, CDR1 is SGHKS and CDR2 YYEKEE (reference sequence). This CDR3 has 13 amino acids. CDR3 DNA: TGTGCCAGCAGCTATGACAGGGCCCCTGAAGCTTTCTTT. Its translation is CASSYDRAPEAFF.

The CDR3 DNA reads as TGTGCCAGCAGCGTAGGCAGGGGGCCACGTGAGACCCAGTACTTC. This codes for CASSVGRGPRETQYF. The V call is TRBV9, the J call TRBJ2-5, with 8 bases aligning to TRBD1. The CDR3 sequence is 15 residues long. Germline lookup yields CDR1 SGDLS and CDR2 YYNGEE. Trimming at V came to 0 bases and at J to 5 bases, leaving 6 bases not matched to a gene.

The genes are TRBV5-4 and TRBJ1-1, with 7 bases fitting TRBD1. V dropped 4 bases and J dropped 5; count of bases not matched to a gene: 8. This CDR3 is 14 amino acids long. Per the germline V gene, CDR1 is SGHNT and CDR2 is YYREEE (reference sequence). The CDR3 sequence: CASSRTGWDTEAFF. The CDR3 DNA sequence: TGTGCCAGCAGCAGGACAGGTTGGGATACTGAAGCTTTCTTT.

This clone has only a few counts. The gene calls are TRBV7-8 and TRBJ1-1; the D is unclear. Germline loops: CDR1 SGHVS, CDR2 FQNEAQ. The CDR3 is 14 residues long. V lost 5 bases to trimming and J lost 1 base, with 11 bases between them. The CDR3 spells CASSPDTRNTEAFF. The CDR3, as DNA: TGTGCCAGCAGCCCTGACACAAGGAACACTGAAGCTTTCTTT.